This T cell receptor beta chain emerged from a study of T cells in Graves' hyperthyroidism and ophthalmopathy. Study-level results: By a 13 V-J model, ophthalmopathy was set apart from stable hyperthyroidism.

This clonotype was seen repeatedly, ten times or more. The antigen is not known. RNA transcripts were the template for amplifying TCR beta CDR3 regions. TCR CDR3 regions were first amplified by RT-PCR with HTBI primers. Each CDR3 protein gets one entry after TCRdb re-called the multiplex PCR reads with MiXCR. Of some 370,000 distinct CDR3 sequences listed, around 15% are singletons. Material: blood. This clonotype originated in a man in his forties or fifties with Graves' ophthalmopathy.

CDR3 region: CASSFQGVGYGYTF. Here the CDR3 DNA reads TGTGCCAGCAGCTTTCAGGGTGTGGGCTATGGCTACACCTTC. The chain recombines TRBV7-9 with TRBJ1-2; D perhaps matches TRBD1 (5 bases). Germline assignment: CDR1 SEHNR and CDR2 FQNEAQ (reference sequence). V lost 3 bases and J 4 bases, leaving 12 bases between the germline ends. This CDR3 has 14 amino acids.